Listed below are T cell receptor beta chains from one sample, sequenced in a study of response to subunit inactivated influenza vaccine. TCRdb re-called the RT-PCR reads with MiXCR, one entry per CDR3 protein. The sample shows roughly 620,000 distinct CDR3 sequences, about 11% of them seen only once. These data also featured in a second study, about T cells expressing NK-cell markers.

The sequences come from PBMCs from blood, collected on the day of vaccination. These receptor sequences come from a man aged 45-65 years who received an inactivated influenza vaccine. Each CDR3 is given with its conserved first and last residue. The order of the fields is D gene, V gene, J gene, clone size, CDR3 DNA, CDR3 protein. D genes are given only for firm matches. A clone size is listed for some rows: how often the clone was seen (once, few, many), or a class if it is expanded.

.	TRBV19	TRBJ1-5	.	TGTGCCAGTAATACAGCCACCTTGTCGGGGCCCCAGCATTTT	CASNTATLSGPQHF
TRBD2	TRBV10-1	TRBJ2-2	few	TGCGCCAGCAGTGAGTCTGGTCGGGGGGGCCACACCGGGGAGCTGTTTTTT	CASSESGRGGHTGELFF
.	TRBV29-1	TRBJ2-3	.	TGCAGCTCAACCGGGGGACCGAGCACAGATACGCAGTATTTT	CSSTGGPSTDTQYF
TRBD1	TRBV15	TRBJ2-3	.	TGTGCCACCAGCGGCCGCCGGGACAGGGTGACAGATACGCAGTATTTT	CATSGRRDRVTDTQYF
TRBD2	TRBV2	TRBJ2-1	many	TGTGCCAGCAGCCGAGGTAGCGGGAGGGCTGAGCAGTTCTTC	CASSRGSGRAEQFF
.	TRBV7-3	TRBJ2-2	few	TGTGCCAGCAGCTTAACCAGGGATTCGGACACCGGGGAGCTGTTTTTT	CASSLTRDSDTGELFF
TRBD2	TRBV7-9	TRBJ2-4	few	TGTGCCAGCAGCTTAGATTATAGCGGGAACATTCAGTACTTC	CASSLDYSGNIQYF
.	TRBV19	TRBJ2-5	.	TGTGCCAGTAGTGGACGGGACCGCAATTTGCCCCAGTACTTC	CASSGRDRNLPQYF
.	TRBV24-1	TRBJ1-5	.	TGTGCCACCCGGGGGCAAGCGGATCAGCCCCAGCATTTT	CATRGQADQPQHF
.	TRBV14	TRBJ2-1	.	TGTGCCAGCAGCCAGAGAAATGAGCAGTTCTTC	CASSQRNEQFF
TRBD2	TRBV20-1	TRBJ2-5	few	TGCAGTCTCACTAGCGGGGGCAAAGAGACCCAGTACTTC	CSLTSGGKETQYF
.	TRBV7-8	TRBJ2-7	few	TGTGCCAGCAGCCTAGCCCCGCTTGGAGGCGAGCAGTACTTC	CASSLAPLGGEQYF
.	TRBV2	TRBJ1-1	many	TGTGCCAGCAAGCCCCAAAACACTGAAGCTTTCTTT	CASKPQNTEAFF
.	TRBV11-3	TRBJ2-1	.	TGTGCCAGCAGCTTAGCACCCGACGTTCGGAATGAGCAGTTCTTC	CASSLAPDVRNEQFF
.	TRBV12-3/TRBV12-4	TRBJ1-3	few	TGTGCCAGCACCCCCCTCAGACCCGAAGTCTCTGGAAACACCATATATTTT	CASTPLRPEVSGNTIYF
.	TRBV7-2	TRBJ1-4	few	TGTGCCAGCAGCTTAGGACAGGCCGAAAAACTGTTTTTT	CASSLGQAEKLFF
TRBD1	TRBV12-3/TRBV12-4	TRBJ2-7	many	TGTGCCAGCTGGGCAGGGGGCTCCTACGAGCAGTACTTC	CASWAGGSYEQYF
.	TRBV3-1	TRBJ2-2	many	TGTGCCAGCAGCCCACAACTGGCCGGGGAGCTGTTTTTT	CASSPQLAGELFF
.	TRBV20-1	TRBJ2-3	few	TGCAGTGCTAGAGAGGGGGCCGGGGTTTTGGCCACAGATACGCAGTATTTT	CSAREGAGVLATDTQYF
.	TRBV29-1	TRBJ2-7	few	TGCAGCGTCGGGAGAGGACGGGTTTCGAAGAACGAGCAGTACTTC	CSVGRGRVSKNEQYF
.	TRBV7-9	TRBJ1-1	few	TGTGCCACCCCTCCAGCTTCGAACACTGAAGCTTTCTTT	CATPPASNTEAFF
.	TRBV12-3/TRBV12-4	TRBJ1-1	many	TGTGCCAGCAGTTTTACCATAGGGAACACTGAAGCTTTCTTT	CASSFTIGNTEAFF
.	TRBV20-1	TRBJ1-1	many	TGCAGTGCTATTGCCCGGCGGACTGAAGCTTTCTTT	CSAIARRTEAFF
.	TRBV14	TRBJ2-7	few	TGTGCCAGCAGTAAGCTAGACTCCTACGAGCAGTACTTC	CASSKLDSYEQYF
TRBD2	TRBV30	TRBJ2-2	few	TGTGCCTGGGATACTAGCGGGGGGACCGGGGAGCTGTTTTTT	CAWDTSGGTGELFF
.	TRBV7-9	TRBJ2-4	few	TGTGCCAGCAGCTTAGGGGGATGGAACATTCAGTACTTC	CASSLGGWNIQYF
TRBD1	TRBV28	TRBJ2-6	few	TGTGCCAGCAGTTTACATGGACAGGGGGTCTCTGGGGCCAACGTCCTGACTTTC	CASSLHGQGVSGANVLTF
TRBD2	TRBV6-2/TRBV6-3	TRBJ2-7	many	TGTGCCAGCACCACTAGCGGGGCCTTCTCCTACGAGCAGTACTTC	CASTTSGAFSYEQYF
TRBD1	TRBV24-1	TRBJ2-1	few	TGTGCCACCAGTGAGTTCCAGGGGGCGGGCCTGAATGAGCAGTTCTTC	CATSEFQGAGLNEQFF
.	TRBV20-1	TRBJ2-6	.	TGCAGTGCCCTATTCCGTGCAGGCCCCTGGGGGGCCAACGTCCTGACTTTC	CSALFRAGPWGANVLTF
.	TRBV14	TRBJ1-4	many	TGTGCCAGCAGTTACAACAGGAATGAAAAACTGTTTTTT	CASSYNRNEKLFF
.	TRBV19	TRBJ2-7	.	TGTGCCAGTAGTATAGTAGGGACTGTCTACGAGCAGTACTTC	CASSIVGTVYEQYF
.	TRBV12-3/TRBV12-4	TRBJ1-5	few	TGTGCCAGCAGTTGGGGGTCACGACAGCCCCAGCATTTT	CASSWGSRQPQHF
.	TRBV6-5	TRBJ2-1	once	TGTGCCAGCAGTTACTCCATTCCCCAATACAATGAGCAGTTCTTC	CASSYSIPQYNEQFF
.	TRBV10-3	TRBJ2-2	many	TGTGCCATCAGTGAAGGGGGAGGGATACTCGGCACCGGGGAGCTGTTTTTT	CAISEGGGILGTGELFF
.	TRBV6-1	TRBJ1-1	few	TGTGCCAGCACCGGGGGGGGGATGAACACTGAAGCTTTCTTT	CASTGGGMNTEAFF
.	TRBV7-8	TRBJ2-2	many	TGTGCCAGCAGCCTCCTCGGCGAGGCGAACACCGGGGAGCTGTTTTTT	CASSLLGEANTGELFF
TRBD1	TRBV12-3/TRBV12-4	TRBJ1-5	.	TGTGCCAGCAGGCCGGGACAGAGCAATCAGCCCCAGCATTTT	CASRPGQSNQPQHF
.	TRBV18	TRBJ2-2	.	TGTGCCAGCTCAGGAGACAGGTCCACCGGGGAGCTGTTTTTT	CASSGDRSTGELFF
.	TRBV20-1	TRBJ2-3	few	TGCAGTGCTATTCCCACGGGGAAAACAGATACGCAGTATTTT	CSAIPTGKTDTQYF
TRBD2	TRBV4-2	TRBJ2-1	few	TGTGCCAGCAGCCGCCGGACTAGCGGGGGGGTATGGGAGCAGTTCTTC	CASSRRTSGGVWEQFF
.	TRBV7-2	TRBJ1-1	many	TGTGCCAGCAGCTTAGCGACTTACGGGGAAATTGTTGTTGAAGCTTTCTTT	CASSLATYGEIVVEAFF
.	TRBV30	TRBJ1-5	few	TGTGCCTGGAGTACGGTGGGTCATCAGCCCCAGCATTTT	CAWSTVGHQPQHF
TRBD2	TRBV29-1	TRBJ2-5	once	TGCAGCGTTTCGGGACTAGCGGGGTACCAAGAGACCCAGTACTTC	CSVSGLAGYQETQYF
.	TRBV5-5	TRBJ2-6	.	TGTGCCAGCAGCGACATTCGGGGCCCCGTCTTTGGGGCCAACGTCCTGACTTTC	CASSDIRGPVFGANVLTF
.	TRBV4-3	TRBJ1-4	many	TGCGCCAGCAGCCAGTCCTCTGGGGGGCGAATCGGAAAACTGTTTTTT	CASSQSSGGRIGKLFF
.	TRBV20-1	TRBJ2-3	few	TGCAGTGCTAGGAAAGGGGGGAATCCAGATACGCAGTATTTT	CSARKGGNPDTQYF
TRBD2	TRBV7-8	TRBJ2-3	.	TGTGCCAGCAGCTTATACGGGGGGGTTATCAGCACAGATACGCAGTATTTT	CASSLYGGVISTDTQYF
.	TRBV15	TRBJ1-2	.	TGTGCCACCAGCAGAGATTTGGGGAGCTATGGCTACACCTTC	CATSRDLGSYGYTF
TRBD1	TRBV5-8	TRBJ1-3	.	TGTGCCAGCAGTTCCGGGACAGACCGTGGAAACACCATATATTTT	CASSSGTDRGNTIYF